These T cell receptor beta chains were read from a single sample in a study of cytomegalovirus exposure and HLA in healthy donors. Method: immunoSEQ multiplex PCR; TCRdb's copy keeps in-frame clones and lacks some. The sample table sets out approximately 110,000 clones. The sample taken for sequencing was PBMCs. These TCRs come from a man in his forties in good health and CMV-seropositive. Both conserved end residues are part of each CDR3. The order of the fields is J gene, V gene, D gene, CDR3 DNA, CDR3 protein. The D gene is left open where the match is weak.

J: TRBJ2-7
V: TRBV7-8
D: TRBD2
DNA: TGTGCCAGCAGCTTAGTTCGGGGGGCCTACGAGCAGTACTTC
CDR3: CASSLVRGAYEQYF

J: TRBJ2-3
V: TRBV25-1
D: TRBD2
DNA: TGTGCCAGCAGTGACGGACTAGCGGGGGGGGCTAGCACAGATACGCAGTATTTT
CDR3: CASSDGLAGGASTDTQYF

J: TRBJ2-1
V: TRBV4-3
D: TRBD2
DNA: TGCGCCAGCAGCCCAACCGGGACTACCTCCAGCAATGAGCAGTTCTTC
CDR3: CASSPTGTTSSNEQFF

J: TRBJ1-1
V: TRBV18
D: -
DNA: TGTGCCAGCTCACCATCGGCAGGGGACACTGAAGCTTTCTTT
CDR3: CASSPSAGDTEAFF

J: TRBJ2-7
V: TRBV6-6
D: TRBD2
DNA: TGTGCCAGCAGTTACGGGGCTAGCGGTACGAGTTGGCAGTACTTC
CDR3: CASSYGASGTSWQYF

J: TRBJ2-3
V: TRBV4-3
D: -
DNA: TGCGCCAGCAGCCTCGGGGTAGCGATTAGCACAGATACGCAGTATTTT
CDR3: CASSLGVAISTDTQYF

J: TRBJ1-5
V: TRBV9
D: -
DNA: TGTGCCAGCAGCGGGAGGGGAAATCAGCCCCAGCATTTT
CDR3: CASSGRGNQPQHF

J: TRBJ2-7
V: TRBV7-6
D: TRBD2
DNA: TGTGCCAGCAGCTTAGCCGGGACTAGCGGTAGTGGGATGTACGAGCAGTACTTC
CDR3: CASSLAGTSGSGMYEQYF

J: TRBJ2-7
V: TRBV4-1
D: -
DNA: TGCGCCAGCAGCCTCGTCGTAGCGGCCCCTTTATCTGGCGAGCAGTACTTC
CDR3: CASSLVVAAPLSGEQYF

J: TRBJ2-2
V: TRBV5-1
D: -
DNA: TGCGCCAGCAGCCTAATGCCCCTCACCGGGGAGCTGTTTTTT
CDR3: CASSLMPLTGELFF

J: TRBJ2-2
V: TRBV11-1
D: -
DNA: TGTGCCAGCCTCTCAGCGGCTACCGGGGAGCTGTTTTTT
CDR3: CASLSAATGELFF

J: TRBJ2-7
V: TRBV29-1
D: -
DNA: TGCAGCGCCGGAGGGTTAGCGTCGTCCAACGAGCAGTACTTC
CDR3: CSAGGLASSNEQYF

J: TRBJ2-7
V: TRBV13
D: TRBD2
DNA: TGTGCCAGCAGCCCTGGTAGCGGGAGCGGGAACGAGCGGTACTTC
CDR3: CASSPGSGSGNERYF

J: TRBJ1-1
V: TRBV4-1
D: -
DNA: TGCGCCAGCAGCCAAGTCGGAGCTGAAGCTTTCTTT
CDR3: CASSQVGAEAFF

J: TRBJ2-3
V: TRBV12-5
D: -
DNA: TGTGCTAGTGGTTTGACTGACTACACAGATACGCAGTATTTT
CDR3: CASGLTDYTDTQYF

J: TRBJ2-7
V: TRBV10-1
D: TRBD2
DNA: TGCGCCAGCAGTGAGAGGTTGGGGACTAGCCACTACGAGCAGTACTTC
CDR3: CASSERLGTSHYEQYF

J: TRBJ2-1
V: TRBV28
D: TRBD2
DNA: TGTGCCAGCACTCCGGGAGTGGGAGGGGCTTCCAGCTCCTACAATGAGCAGTTCTTC
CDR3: CASTPGVGGASSSYNEQFF

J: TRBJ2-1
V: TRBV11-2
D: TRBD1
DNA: TGTGCCAGCAGCACCCGTCAGGGGGCGGTATACAATGAGCAGTTCTTC
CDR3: CASSTRQGAVYNEQFF

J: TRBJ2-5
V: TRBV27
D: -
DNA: TGTGCCAGCAGTTCCCGGGTGGTGGTAGGGACCCAGTACTTC
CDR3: CASSSRVVVGTQYF

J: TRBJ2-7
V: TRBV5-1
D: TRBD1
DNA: TGCGCCAGCAGCCAAGGGGGCCCCTTCGACGAGCAGTACTTC
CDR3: CASSQGGPFDEQYF

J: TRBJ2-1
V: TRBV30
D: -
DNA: TGTGCCTGGAGTTTGAGGAATGAGCAGTTCTTC
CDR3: CAWSLRNEQFF

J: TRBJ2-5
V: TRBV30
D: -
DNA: TGTGCCTGGAGTGTACTACAGACCCAGTACTTC
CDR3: CAWSVLQTQYF

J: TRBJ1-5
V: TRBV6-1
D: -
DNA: TGTGCCAGCAGAATCGAGGGAGCCGCAAATCAGCCCCAGCATTTT
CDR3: CASRIEGAANQPQHF

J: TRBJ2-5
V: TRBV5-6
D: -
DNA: TGTGCCAGCAGCCTGCGGAACAGGGCCGGCCAAGAGACCCAGTACTTC
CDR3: CASSLRNRAGQETQYF

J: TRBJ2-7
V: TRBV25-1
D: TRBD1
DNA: TGTGCCAGCAGTGATCCGGGACAGGGAAACGAGCAGTACTTC
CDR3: CASSDPGQGNEQYF

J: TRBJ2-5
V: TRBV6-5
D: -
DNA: TGTGCCAGCACCCGGGGAGAGACCCAGTACTTC
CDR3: CASTRGETQYF